The rows below give T cell receptor beta chains drawn from one sample of a study of T cells in localized non-small cell lung cancer. TCRdb's copy holds only in-frame clones and misses some; the assay was immunoSEQ multiplex PCR. The sample consists of about 1,800 clones, 20% to 25% of them appearing once. The sequencing used normal lung tissue next to the tumor, collected before any cancer treatment. These receptors were obtained from a man between 40 and 70 years old with stage I lung adenocarcinoma. Each CDR3 is given without its conserved first and last residue.

j_call | v_call | cdr3_aa
TRBJ2-7 | TRBV28 | ASSLLQGAGEQY
TRBJ1-2 | TRBV19 | ASSRATRDGYT
TRBJ1-1 | TRBV11-3 | ASSFGGAGTEAF
TRBJ2-5 | TRBV6-7 | ASSEKIRGETQY
TRBJ1-1 | TRBV19 | ASSKQGPLNTEAF
TRBJ1-2 | TRBV9 | ASSFRDRVGSYGYT
TRBJ1-3 | TRBV9 | ASSPGQLSGNTIY
TRBJ1-6 | TRBV19 | ASSLQGARDSPLH
TRBJ2-1 | TRBV15 | ATSRSLSSGGYNEQF
TRBJ2-2 | TRBV11-3 | ASSPRKRENTGELF
TRBJ2-7 | TRBV11-3 | ASSSGTGGSEQY
TRBJ2-1 | TRBV6-8 | ASSPTINNEQF
TRBJ2-3 | TRBV7-2 | ASSEGRGDTQY
TRBJ1-5 | TRBV6-8 | ASNRKGVGTGAQNQPQH
TRBJ1-5 | TRBV11-3 | ASSLEVDGQPQH
TRBJ2-1 | TRBV18 | ASSPGMRFGNEQF
TRBJ1-1 | TRBV18 | ASSPSPTGANTEAF
TRBJ2-1 | TRBV19 | ASSIDGTPSYNEQF
TRBJ2-3 | TRBV11-3 | ASRGVVGSLTDTQY
TRBJ1-1 | TRBV19 | ASREQGTLNTEAF
TRBJ1-5 | TRBV19 | ASSIIGGQGGQPQH
TRBJ1-2 | TRBV19 | ASSMGGNYGYT
TRBJ2-2 | TRBV30 | AWIAGGSFTGELF